The clone carrying this T cell receptor (beta chain) has just a few counts. These data come from a study of blood T cell repertoires in COVID-19. Across the study: Sample material is recorded as cDNA or gDNA derived from T cells, B-cell-depleted T cells, or PBMCs.

The CDR3 loop spans 13 amino acids. Germline V gene sequence: CDR1 KGHSH, CDR2 LQKENI. Trimming stripped 6 bases from V and 2 bases from J, with 11 bases between. Original data processing: Amplification of reference gene primers provided the estimated nucleated cell counts. Generated by immunoSEQ multiplex PCR, the TCRdb table keeps only in-frame clones and is missing some. Clone size and the V and J calls come from that table; the DNA yielded D and trimming. The sample lists 220,000 or so clones; approximately 85% were seen once. Material: peripheral blood. The chain is built from TRBV18 and TRBJ2-7; D might be TRBD2 (6 bases). This receptor was obtained from a man aged 50 or older who had recovered from COVID-19. The CDR3 loop reads CASSPREPYEQYF. The CDR3 DNA is TGTGCCAGCTCGCCCCGGGAGCCCTACGAGCAGTACTTC. The whole variable domain, filled in from reference TRBV18 and TRBJ2-7, reads NAGVMQNPRHLVRRRGQEARLRCSPMKGHSHVYWYRQLPEEGLKFMVYLQKENIIDESGMPKERFSAEFPKEGPSILRIQQVVRGDSAAYFCASSPREPYEQYFGPGTRLTVT.